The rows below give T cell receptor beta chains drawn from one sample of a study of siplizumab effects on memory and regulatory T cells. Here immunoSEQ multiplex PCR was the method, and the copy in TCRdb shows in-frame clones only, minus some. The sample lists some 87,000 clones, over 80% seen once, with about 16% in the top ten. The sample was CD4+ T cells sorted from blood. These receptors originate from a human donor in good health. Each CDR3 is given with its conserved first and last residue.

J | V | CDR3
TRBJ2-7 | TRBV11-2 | CASARLAAYEQYF
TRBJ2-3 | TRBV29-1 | CSGSGIFSTDTQYF
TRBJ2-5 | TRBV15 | CATSRDSETQYF
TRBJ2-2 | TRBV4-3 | CASSLRAGGFGELFF
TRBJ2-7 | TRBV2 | CASRPDGSPTMQYF
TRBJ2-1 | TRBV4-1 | CASSQVSAPNEQFF
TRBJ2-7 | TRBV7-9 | CASSPLSYEQYF
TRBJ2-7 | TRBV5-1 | CASTPTSGTYEQYF
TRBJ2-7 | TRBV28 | CASSASDGPFYEQYF
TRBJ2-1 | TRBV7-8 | CASSFTGSQVHEQFF
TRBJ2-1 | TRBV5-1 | CASSLYRDRGNNEQFF
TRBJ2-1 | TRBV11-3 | CASRQGLGEQFF
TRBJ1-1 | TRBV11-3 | CASSLTAEAFF
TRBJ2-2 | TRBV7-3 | CASSSLGIPGELFF
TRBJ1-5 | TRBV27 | CASSFTGNQPQHF
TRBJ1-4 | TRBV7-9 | CASSFNREKLFF
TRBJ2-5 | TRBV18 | CASSPPGTGKETQYF
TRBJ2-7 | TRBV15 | CATSRDRSRTPEQYF
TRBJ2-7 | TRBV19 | CASKRNRDHEQYF
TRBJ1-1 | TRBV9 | CASSASPGGIAFF
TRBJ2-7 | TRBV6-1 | CASSKETAIYEQYF
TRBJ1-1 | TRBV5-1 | CASSLLGQIIMNTEAFF
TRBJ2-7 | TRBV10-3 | CAIRDLALAGGEQYF
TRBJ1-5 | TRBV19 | CASSQPPNPQHF
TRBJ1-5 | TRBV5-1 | CASSLGTGRDQPQHF
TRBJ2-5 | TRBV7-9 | CASSLGGGQETQYF
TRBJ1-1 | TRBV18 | CASSPGLMNTEAFF
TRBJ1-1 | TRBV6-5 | CASSYVVFTEAFF
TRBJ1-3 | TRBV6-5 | CASSRQGFGNTIYF
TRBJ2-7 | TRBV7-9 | CASSLVTRQAHEQYF
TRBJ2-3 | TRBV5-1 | CASRRTSGSASDTQYF